This T cell receptor (beta chain) originates from a study of OX40 agonist ivuxolimab in advanced cancers. At the level of the study: Subjects had a mean age of around 60 years, with a range of about 23 to 79; just over 80% were male.

Profiled with immunoSEQ multiplex PCR; TCRdb holds only in-frame clones, not every one. The data contain approximately 130,000 clones, approximately 90% of them seen just once; the ten biggest clones take up around 1%. Germline V gives CDR1 ENHRY, CDR2 SYGVKD. The V end was cut by 3 bases, the J end by 10 bases, with 9 bases between. CDR3 length: 11 residues. Sequences were derived from CD4+ or CD8+ T cells sorted from blood, sampled in a trial of the OX40 agonist ivuxolimab. This TCR came from an adult with an advanced solid tumor such as melanoma, head and neck, liver or kidney cancer. The rearrangement joins TRBV10-3 to TRBJ1-1; D remains ambiguous. CDR3 coding DNA: TGTGCCATCAGTGATACGGGCACAGCTTTCTTT. Its translation is CAISDTGTAFF.